One and the same sample provided the 10 T cell receptor beta chains below, sequenced in a study of blood T cells in healthy people across ages. PCR was performed a second time for about 6 to 12 cycles using a sample-barcoded 5' primer and a J-beta primer mix. TCRdb processed the 5' RACE reads anew with MiXCR; each CDR3 protein has one entry. Among under 1,100,000 distinct CDR3 sequences listed, approximately 26% were seen once. These data are also associated with another study on T cells of mothers and their children.

The sample was blood. Source of these receptors: a girl aged 2 to 10 in good health.

The CDR3: CASSSGQTNTEAFF. In nucleotides, the CDR3 is TGTGCCAGCAGCTCTGGACAGACGAACACTGAAGCTTTCTTT. This rearrangement joins TRBV12-3 or TRBV12-4 to TRBJ1-1, with TRBD1 as a possible D gene (6 bases). The V gene lost 6 bases and the J gene lost 1 base, with 12 bases spanning the gap. This CDR3 has 14 residues.

In its sample, this clonotype was seen a few times. The chain has TRBV5-6 and TRBJ1-1; the D gene is possibly TRBD1 (5 bases). The germline V gene encodes CDR1 SGHDT and CDR2 YYEEEE. This CDR3 is built from 14 residues. The V and J ends lost 1 base and 0 bases respectively, with 7 bases between them. CDR3 DNA: TGTGCCAGCAGCTTGCGACAGATGAACACTGAAGCTTTCTTT. It codes for CASSLRQMNTEAFF.

The chain employs TRBV9 and TRBJ2-7; 8 bases are a match to TRBD2. In germline, CDR1 is SGDLS, CDR2 YYNGEE. Germline trimming cut 0 bases from V and 3 bases from J; bases unmatched to any gene: 5. This CDR3 has 15 amino acids. The CDR3 reads CASSVGTSGYYEQYF. The DNA of the CDR3 is TGTGCCAGCAGCGTAGGAACTAGCGGTTACTACGAGCAGTACTTC.

The chain couples TRBV6-1 to TRBJ1-2; TRBD1 matches 10 bases. The trim removed 1 base at V and 6 bases at J, leaving 5 bases unmatched. Germline CDR1 MNHNS, CDR2 SASEGT. The CDR3 is 15 amino acids. This chain's CDR3 is CASSEVAGTGDGYTF. CDR3 DNA: TGTGCCAGCAGTGAAGTTGCCGGGACAGGGGATGGCTACACCTTC.

The rearrangement uses TRBV12-3 or TRBV12-4 and TRBJ2-2; 11 nucleotides align to TRBD2. V shed 6 bases and J 5 bases; nucleotides not matched to a gene: 8. This CDR3 contains 16 residues. The CDR3 DNA reads TGTGCCAGCAGCGACCGACTAGCGGGGTTTACCGGGGAGCTGTTTTTT. Translation gives CASSDRLAGFTGELFF.

This chain links TRBV3-1 with TRBJ1-3; 11 bases line up with TRBD1. CDR3 length equals 14 residues. Germline V gene sequence: CDR1 LGHDT, CDR2 YNNKEL (reference sequence). The junction had 4 bases not matched to a gene; V was cut back by 4 bases and J by 8 bases. DNA of the CDR3: TGTGCCAGCAGCCCCCGGGACAGGGGGTACACCATATATTTT. Translation: CASSPRDRGYTIYF.

V usage is TRBV7-9 and J usage is TRBJ1-2; TRBD1 aligns across 7 bases. V dropped 3 bases and J dropped 6; count of bases not matched to a gene: 4. CDR1 and CDR2 (germline): SEHNR, FQNEAQ (reference sequence). The CDR3 contains 13 residues. The DNA for the CDR3 is TGTGCCAGCAGCTTCGGACAGGTTGATGGCTACACCTTC. Its protein product is CASSFGQVDGYTF.

This clonotype was recorded a few times. The chain recombines TRBV27 with TRBJ2-7, with 7 positions matching TRBD1. With 5 bases clipped from V and 3 bases from J, the junction kept 4 bases outside the gene matches. Germline V gives CDR1 MNHEY, CDR2 SMNVEV (reference sequence). The CDR3 sequence is 13 residues long. The CDR3: CASSKGQSYEQYF. CDR3 DNA: TGTGCCAGCAGTAAGGGACAGAGCTACGAGCAGTACTTC.

The chain uses TRBV5-6 and TRBJ2-5; no clear D. The end of the DNA aligns better with TRBJ2-7, so the J call may be wrong. CDR1 SGHDT and CDR2 YYEEEE come from the germline V gene. This CDR3 has 14 amino acids. The CDR3 nucleotides are TGTGCCAGCAGCTTGGTCGGACGGTACTACGAGCAGTACTTC. Its protein is CASSLVGRYYEQYF.

This clonotype appeared a few times. This chain uses TRBV5-5 with TRBJ2-4, with 7 nucleotides matching TRBD1. V lost 0 bases, J lost 0 bases, and 12 bases stayed unmatched. The germline V gene encodes CDR1 SGHKS and CDR2 YYEKEE (reference sequence). This CDR3 contains 19 residues. CDR3 amino acids: CASSLGYGTEDLAKNIQYF. DNA for the CDR3: TGTGCCAGCAGCTTGGGTTACGGGACAGAAGATTTAGCCAAAAACATTCAGTACTTC.